This T cell receptor (beta chain) was sequenced during a study of early T cells in non-severe SARS-CoV-2 infection. Across the study: Sequenced material consisted of bulk RNA (from unsorted whole blood), and chains were unpaired.

This clonotype was observed many times. The CDR3 consists of 14 residues. Trimming cost V 0 bases and J 2 bases, with 7 bases left between them. Germline V gives CDR1 SGHNT, CDR2 YYREEE (reference sequence). Researchers attached unique molecular identifiers to individual cDNA molecules. TCRdb called the 5' RACE reads again in MiXCR, with one record for every CDR3 protein. The profile shows 25,000 to 35,000 distinct CDR3 sequences, under 5% of them singletons. This receptor was identified in an adult who was a healthcare worker with PCR-confirmed SARS-CoV-2 infection or an uninfected control (not recorded which). The sample consisted of whole blood. The gene calls are TRBV5-4 and TRBJ2-3; D call uncertain. The CDR3 spells CASSLDFITDTQYF. The CDR3 nucleotides read TGTGCCAGCAGCTTGGATTTCATCACAGATACGCAGTATTTT.